This entry describes one T cell receptor beta chain. The germline gives CDR1 SEHNR, CDR2 FQNEAQ (reference sequence). The CDR3 has 14 residues. The sample is drawn from a study of OX40 agonist ivuxolimab in advanced cancers. Assay: immunoSEQ multiplex PCR; the TCRdb copy retains only in-frame clones and omits some. There are about 79,000 clones in the sample; just under 95% occur only once, and about 10% lies in the top ten. This sample comprised CD4+ or CD8+ T cells sorted from blood, obtained in a trial of the OX40 agonist ivuxolimab. The sequence was collected from an adult with an advanced solid tumor such as melanoma, head and neck, liver or kidney cancer. The chain recombines TRBV7-9 with TRBJ1-6; weak D call: TRBD1 (6 bases). CDR3 sequence: CATKPGAAGSPLHF. Here the CDR3 DNA reads TGTGCGACCAAACCGGGGGCAGCGGGTTCACCCCTCCACTTT.